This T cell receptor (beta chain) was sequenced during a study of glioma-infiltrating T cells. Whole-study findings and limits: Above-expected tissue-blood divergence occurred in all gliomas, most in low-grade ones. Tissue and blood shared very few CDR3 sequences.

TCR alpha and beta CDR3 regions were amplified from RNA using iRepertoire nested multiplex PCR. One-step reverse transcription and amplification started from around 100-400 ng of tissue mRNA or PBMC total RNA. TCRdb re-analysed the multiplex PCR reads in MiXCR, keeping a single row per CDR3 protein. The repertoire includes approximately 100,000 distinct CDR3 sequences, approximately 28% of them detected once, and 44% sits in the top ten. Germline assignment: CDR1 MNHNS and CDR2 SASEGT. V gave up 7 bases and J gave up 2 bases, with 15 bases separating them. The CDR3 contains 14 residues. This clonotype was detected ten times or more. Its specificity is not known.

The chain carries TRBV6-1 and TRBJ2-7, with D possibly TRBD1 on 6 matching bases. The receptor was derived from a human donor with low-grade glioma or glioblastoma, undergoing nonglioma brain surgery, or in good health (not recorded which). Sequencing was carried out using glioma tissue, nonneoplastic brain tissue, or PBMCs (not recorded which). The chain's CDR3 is CASNKGHGPYEQYF. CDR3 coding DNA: TGTGCCAGCAACAAGGGACATGGCCCCTACGAGCAGTACTTC.